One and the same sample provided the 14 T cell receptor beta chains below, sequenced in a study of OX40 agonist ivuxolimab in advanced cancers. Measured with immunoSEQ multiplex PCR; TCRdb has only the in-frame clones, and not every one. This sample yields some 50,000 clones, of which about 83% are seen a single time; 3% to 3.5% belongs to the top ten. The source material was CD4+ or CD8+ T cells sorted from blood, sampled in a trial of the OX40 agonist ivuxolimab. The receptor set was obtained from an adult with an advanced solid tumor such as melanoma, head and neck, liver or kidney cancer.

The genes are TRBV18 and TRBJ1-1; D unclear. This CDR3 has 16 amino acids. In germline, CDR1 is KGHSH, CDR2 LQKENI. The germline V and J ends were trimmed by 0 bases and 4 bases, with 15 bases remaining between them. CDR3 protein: CASSPPVGGSGTEAFF. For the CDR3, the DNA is TGTGCCAGCTCACCACCGGTAGGAGGGTCGGGCACTGAAGCTTTCTTT.

The CDR3 sequence: CASSLGLGSTDTQYF. CDR3 DNA: TGTGCCAGCAGCCTCGGACTAGGTTCCACAGATACGCAGTATTTT. The J gene is TRBJ2-3, the V gene TRBV5-5; 7 bases fit TRBD2. The junction had 7 bases not matched to a gene; V was cut back by 4 bases and J by 2 bases. CDR1 and CDR2 from the germline V gene are SGHKS and YYEKEE (reference sequence). The CDR3 totals 15 residues. The whole variable domain, filled in from reference TRBV5-5 and TRBJ2-3, reads DAGVTQSPTHLIKTRGQQVTLRCSPISGHKSVSWYQQVLGQGPQFIFQYYEKEERGRGNFPDRFSARQFPNYSSELNVNALLLGDSALYLCASSLGLGSTDTQYFGPGTRLTVL.

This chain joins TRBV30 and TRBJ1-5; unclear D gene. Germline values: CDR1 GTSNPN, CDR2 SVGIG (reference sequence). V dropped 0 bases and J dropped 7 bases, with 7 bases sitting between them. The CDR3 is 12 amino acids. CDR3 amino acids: CAWSVRGQPQHF. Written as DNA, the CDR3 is TGTGCCTGGAGTGTACGTGGACAGCCCCAGCATTTT. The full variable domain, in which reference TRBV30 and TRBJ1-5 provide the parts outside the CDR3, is SQTIHQWPATLVQPVGSPLSLECTVEGTSNPNLYWYRQAAGRGLQLLFYSVGIGQISSEVPQNLSASRPQDRQFILSSKKLLLSDSGFYLCAWSVRGQPQHFGDGTRLSIL.

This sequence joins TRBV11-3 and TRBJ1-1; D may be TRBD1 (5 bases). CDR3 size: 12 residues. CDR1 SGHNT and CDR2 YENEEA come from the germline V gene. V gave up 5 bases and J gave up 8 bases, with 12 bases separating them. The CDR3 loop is CASSPQGPEAFF. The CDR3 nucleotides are TGTGCCAGCAGCCCCCAGGGTCCCGAAGCTTTCTTT.

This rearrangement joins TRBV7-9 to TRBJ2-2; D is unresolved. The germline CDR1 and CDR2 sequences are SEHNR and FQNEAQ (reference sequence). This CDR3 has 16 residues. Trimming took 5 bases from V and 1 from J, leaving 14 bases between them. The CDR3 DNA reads TGTGCCAGCAGCCCCCGGCAGGTACAGAACACCGGGGAGCTGTTTTTT. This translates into CASSPRQVQNTGELFF.

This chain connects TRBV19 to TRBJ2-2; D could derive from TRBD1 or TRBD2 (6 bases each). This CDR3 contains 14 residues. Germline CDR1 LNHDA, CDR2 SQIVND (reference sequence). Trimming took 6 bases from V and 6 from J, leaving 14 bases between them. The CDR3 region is CASRGAGEAGELFF. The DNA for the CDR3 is TGTGCCAGTAGGGGGGCAGGGGAGGCCGGGGAGCTGTTTTTT.

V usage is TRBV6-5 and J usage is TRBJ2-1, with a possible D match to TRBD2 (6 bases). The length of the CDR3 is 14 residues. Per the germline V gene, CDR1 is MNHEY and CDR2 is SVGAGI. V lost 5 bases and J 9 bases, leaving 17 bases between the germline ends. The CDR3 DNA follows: TGTGCCAGCAGTGGGCCGACTAGTATCGGTGAGCAGTTCTTC. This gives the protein CASSGPTSIGEQFF.

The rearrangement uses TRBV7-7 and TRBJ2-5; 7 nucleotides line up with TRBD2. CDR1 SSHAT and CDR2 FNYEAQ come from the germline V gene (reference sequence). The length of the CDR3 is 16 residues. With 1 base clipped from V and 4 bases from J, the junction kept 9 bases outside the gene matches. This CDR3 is CASSLGGGSGRETQYF. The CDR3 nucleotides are TGTGCCAGCAGCTTAGGGGGCGGGAGCGGGCGAGAGACCCAGTACTTC.

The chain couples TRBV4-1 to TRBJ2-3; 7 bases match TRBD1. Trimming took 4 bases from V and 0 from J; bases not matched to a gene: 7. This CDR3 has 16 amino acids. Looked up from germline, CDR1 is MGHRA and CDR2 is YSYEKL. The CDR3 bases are TGCGCCAGCAGCCCAGGGGACAGCCGGAGCACAGATACGCAGTATTTT. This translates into CASSPGDSRSTDTQYF.

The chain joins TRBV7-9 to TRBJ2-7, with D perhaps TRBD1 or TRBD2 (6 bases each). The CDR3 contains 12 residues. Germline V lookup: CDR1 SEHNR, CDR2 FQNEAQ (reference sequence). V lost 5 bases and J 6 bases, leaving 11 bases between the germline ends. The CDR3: CASSRPGAEQYF. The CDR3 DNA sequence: TGTGCCAGCAGCCGTCCGGGGGCCGAGCAGTACTTC.

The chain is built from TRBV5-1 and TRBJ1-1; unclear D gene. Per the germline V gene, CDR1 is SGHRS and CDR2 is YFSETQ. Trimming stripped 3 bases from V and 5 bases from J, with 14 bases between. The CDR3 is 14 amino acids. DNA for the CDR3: TGCGCCAGCAGCTCCGACTACGAGCTGACTGAAGCTTTCTTT. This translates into CASSSDYELTEAFF. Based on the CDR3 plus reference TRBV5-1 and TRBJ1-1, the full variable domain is KAGVTQTPRYLIKTRGQQVTLSCSPISGHRSVSWYQQTPGQGLQFLFEYFSETQRNKGNFPGRFSGRQFSNSRSEMNVSTLELGDSALYLCASSSDYELTEAFFGQGTRLTVV.

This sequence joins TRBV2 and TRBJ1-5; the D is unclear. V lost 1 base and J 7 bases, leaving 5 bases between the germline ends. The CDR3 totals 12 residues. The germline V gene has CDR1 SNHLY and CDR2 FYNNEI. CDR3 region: CASSEGKQPQHF. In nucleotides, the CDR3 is TGTGCCAGCAGTGAAGGAAAACAGCCCCAGCATTTT.

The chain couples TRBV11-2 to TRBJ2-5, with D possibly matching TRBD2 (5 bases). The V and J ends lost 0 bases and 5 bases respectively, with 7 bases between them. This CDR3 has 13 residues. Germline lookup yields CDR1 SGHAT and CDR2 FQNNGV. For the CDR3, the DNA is TGTGCCAGCAGCTTAGATCGCGGGGAGACCCAGTACTTC. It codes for CASSLDRGETQYF.

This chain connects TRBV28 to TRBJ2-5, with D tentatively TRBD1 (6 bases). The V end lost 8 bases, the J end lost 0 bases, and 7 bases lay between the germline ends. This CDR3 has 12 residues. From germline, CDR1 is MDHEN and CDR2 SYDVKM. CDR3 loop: CASWTDQETQYF. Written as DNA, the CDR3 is TGTGCCAGCTGGACAGACCAAGAGACCCAGTACTTC.